This T cell receptor (beta chain) is from a study of blood T cell repertoires in COVID-19. Overall study context: Acute and convalescent COVID-19 specimens originated in the United States, Italy and Spain. Sample material is recorded as cDNA or gDNA derived from T cells, B-cell-depleted T cells, or PBMCs.

Germline values: CDR1 LNHDA, CDR2 SQIVND (reference sequence). Trimming removed 11 bases from V and 4 bases from J, with 14 bases in between. The CDR3 contains 12 residues. Original methodology: From reference gene primer amplification, estimates of nucleated cell counts were derived. The assay was immunoSEQ multiplex PCR, and TCRdb's table has in-frame clones only and misses some. For V, J and clone size, that table is used; D and trimming come from the DNA. The table has 200,000 to 250,000 clones, approximately 81% seen once; the top ten hold approximately 4%. The chain uses TRBV19 and TRBJ1-2; D uncertain. The material sequenced was peripheral blood. The source is a woman aged 80 or over with acute or convalescent COVID-19. CDR3 in DNA: TGTGCCGCCTCGGGTCGTGGCTATGGCTACACCTTC. As protein: CAASGRGYGYTF.